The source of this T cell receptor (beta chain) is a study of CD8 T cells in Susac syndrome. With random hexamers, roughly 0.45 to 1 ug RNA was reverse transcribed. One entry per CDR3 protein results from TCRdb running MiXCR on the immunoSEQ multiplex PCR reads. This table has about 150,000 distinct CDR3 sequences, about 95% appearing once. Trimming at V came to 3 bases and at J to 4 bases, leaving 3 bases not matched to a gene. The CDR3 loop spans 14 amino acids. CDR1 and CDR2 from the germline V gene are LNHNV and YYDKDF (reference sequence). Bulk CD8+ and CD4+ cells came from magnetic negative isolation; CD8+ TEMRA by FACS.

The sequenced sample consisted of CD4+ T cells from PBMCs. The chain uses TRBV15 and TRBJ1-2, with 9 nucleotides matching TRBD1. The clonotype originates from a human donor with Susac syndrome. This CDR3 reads CATSSGQGSYGYTF. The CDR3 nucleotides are TGTGCCACCAGCAGTGGACAGGGGTCCTATGGCTACACCTTC.